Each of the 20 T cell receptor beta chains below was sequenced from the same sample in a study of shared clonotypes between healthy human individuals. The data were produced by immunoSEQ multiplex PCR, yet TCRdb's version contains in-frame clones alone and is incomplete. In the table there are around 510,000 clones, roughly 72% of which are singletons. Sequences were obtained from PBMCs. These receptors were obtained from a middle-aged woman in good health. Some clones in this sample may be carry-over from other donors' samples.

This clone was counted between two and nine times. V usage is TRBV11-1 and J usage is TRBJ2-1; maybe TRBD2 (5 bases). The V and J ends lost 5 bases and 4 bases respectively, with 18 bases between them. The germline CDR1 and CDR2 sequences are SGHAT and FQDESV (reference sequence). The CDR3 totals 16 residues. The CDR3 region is CASSPQAGQGYNEQFF. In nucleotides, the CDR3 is TGTGCCAGCAGCCCCCAGGCGGGCCAAGGTTACAATGAGCAGTTCTTC.

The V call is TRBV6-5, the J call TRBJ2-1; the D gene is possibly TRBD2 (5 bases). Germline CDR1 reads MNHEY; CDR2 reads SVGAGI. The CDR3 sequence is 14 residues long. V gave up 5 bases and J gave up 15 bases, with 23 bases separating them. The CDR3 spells CASSPRPAGGEGFF. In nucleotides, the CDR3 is TGTGCCAGCAGTCCGAGGCCGGCGGGCGGAGAGGGGTTCTTC.

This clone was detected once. The DNA of the CDR3 is TGTGCCAGCAGTTTGGAATTAAACACCGGGGAGCTGTTTTTT. This gives the protein CASSLELNTGELFF. This chain joins TRBV28 and TRBJ2-2, with D unclear. Trimming pared 3 bases from V and 2 bases from J, leaving 7 bases between. Germline lookup yields CDR1 MDHEN and CDR2 SYDVKM. The CDR3 loop spans 14 amino acids.

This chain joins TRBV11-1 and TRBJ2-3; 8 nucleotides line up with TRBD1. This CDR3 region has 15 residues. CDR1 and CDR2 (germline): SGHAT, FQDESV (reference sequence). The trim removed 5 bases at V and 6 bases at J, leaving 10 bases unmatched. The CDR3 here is CASSHPGQVGDTQYF. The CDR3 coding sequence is TGTGCCAGCAGCCACCCGGGACAGGTGGGGGATACGCAGTATTTT.

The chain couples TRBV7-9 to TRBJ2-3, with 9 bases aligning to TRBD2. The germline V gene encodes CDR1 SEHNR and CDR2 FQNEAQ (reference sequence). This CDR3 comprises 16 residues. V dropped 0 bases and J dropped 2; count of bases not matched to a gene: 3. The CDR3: CASSLALAGSTDTQYF. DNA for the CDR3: TGTGCCAGCAGCTTAGCCCTAGCGGGGTCCACAGATACGCAGTATTTT.

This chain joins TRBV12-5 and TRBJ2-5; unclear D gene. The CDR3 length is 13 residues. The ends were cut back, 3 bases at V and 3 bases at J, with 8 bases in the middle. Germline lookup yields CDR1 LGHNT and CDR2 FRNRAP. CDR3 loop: CASGFNPEETQYF. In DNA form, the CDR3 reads TGTGCTAGTGGTTTTAATCCGGAAGAGACCCAGTACTTC. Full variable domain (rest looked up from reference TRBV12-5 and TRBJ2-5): DARVTQTPRHKVTEMGQEVTMRCQPILGHNTVFWYRQTMMQGLELLAYFRNRAPLDDSGMPKDRFSAEMPDATLATLKIQPSEPRDSAVYFCASGFNPEETQYFGPGTRLLVL.

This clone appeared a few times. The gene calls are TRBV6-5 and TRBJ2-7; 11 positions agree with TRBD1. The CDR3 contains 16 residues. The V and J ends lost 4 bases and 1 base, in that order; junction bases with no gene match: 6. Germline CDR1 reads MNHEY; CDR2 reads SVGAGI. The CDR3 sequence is CASSSWTGGFSYEQYF. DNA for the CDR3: TGTGCCAGCAGTTCCTGGACAGGGGGCTTTTCCTACGAGCAGTACTTC.

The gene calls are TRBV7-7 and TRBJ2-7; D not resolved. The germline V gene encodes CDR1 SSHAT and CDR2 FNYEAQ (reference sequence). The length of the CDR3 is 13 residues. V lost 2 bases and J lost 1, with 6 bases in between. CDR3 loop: CASSLSGSYEQYF. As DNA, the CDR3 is TGTGCCAGCAGCTTATCGGGTTCCTACGAGCAGTACTTC.

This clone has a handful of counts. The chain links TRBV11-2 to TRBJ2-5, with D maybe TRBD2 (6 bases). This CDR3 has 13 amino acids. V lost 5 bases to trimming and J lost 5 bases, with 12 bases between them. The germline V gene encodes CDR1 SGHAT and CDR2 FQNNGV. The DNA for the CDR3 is TGTGCCAGCAGCACAGGAGGGGAGGAGACCCAGTACTTC. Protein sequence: CASSTGGEETQYF.

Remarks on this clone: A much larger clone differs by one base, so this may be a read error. CDR3 coding DNA: TGTGCCCGGAGTGTATTTCCGGGACAGCTGATAACGGAAGCGAACACCGGGGAGCTGTTTTTT. Encoded protein: CARSVFPGQLITEANTGELFF. The chain recombines TRBV30 with TRBJ2-2; 7 nucleotides agree with TRBD1. This CDR3 has 21 residues. Germline V gene sequence: CDR1 GTSNPN, CDR2 SVGIG (reference sequence).

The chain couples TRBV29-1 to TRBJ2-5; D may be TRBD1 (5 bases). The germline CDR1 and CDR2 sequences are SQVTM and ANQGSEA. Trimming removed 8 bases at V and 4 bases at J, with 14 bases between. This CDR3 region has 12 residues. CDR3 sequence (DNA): TGCAGCTGGGGCTTTGTACGAGAGACCCAGTACTTC. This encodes CSWGFVRETQYF.

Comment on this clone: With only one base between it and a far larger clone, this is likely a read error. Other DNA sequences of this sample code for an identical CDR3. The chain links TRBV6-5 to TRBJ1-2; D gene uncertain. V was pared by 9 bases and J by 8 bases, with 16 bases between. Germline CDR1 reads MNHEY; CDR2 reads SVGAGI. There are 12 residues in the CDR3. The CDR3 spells CASATGVGGYTF. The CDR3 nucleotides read TGTGCCAGTGCCACGGGCGTTGGGGGCTACACCTTC.

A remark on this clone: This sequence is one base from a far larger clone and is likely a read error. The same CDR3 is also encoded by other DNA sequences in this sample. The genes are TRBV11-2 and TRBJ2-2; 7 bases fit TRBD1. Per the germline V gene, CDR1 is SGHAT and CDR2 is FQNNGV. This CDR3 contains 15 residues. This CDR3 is CASSLLTGNTGELFF. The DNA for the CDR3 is TGTGCCAGCAGCTTATTGACAGGGAACACCGGGGAGCTGTTTTTC.

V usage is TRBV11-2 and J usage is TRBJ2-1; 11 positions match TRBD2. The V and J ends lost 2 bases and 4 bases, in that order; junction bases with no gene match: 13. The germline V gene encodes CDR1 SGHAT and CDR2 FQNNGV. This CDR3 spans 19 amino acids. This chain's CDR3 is CASSLPPMRGLAAYNEQFF. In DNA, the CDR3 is TGTGCCAGCAGCTTACCCCCCATGAGGGGACTAGCGGCTTACAATGAGCAGTTCTTC.

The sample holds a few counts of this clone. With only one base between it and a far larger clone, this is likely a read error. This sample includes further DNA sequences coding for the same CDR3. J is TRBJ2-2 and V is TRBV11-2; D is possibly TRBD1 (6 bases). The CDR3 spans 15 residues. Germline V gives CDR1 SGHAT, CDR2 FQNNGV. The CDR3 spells CAGSLLTGNTGELFF. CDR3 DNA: TGTGCCGGCAGCTTATTGACAGGGAACACCGGGGAGCTGTTTTTT.

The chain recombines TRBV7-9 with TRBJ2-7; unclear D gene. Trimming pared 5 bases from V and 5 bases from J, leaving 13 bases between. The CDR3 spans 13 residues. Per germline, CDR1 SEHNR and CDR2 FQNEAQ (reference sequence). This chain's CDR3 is CASSPEAIHEQYF. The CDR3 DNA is TGTGCCAGCAGCCCCGAGGCGATCCACGAGCAGTACTTC.

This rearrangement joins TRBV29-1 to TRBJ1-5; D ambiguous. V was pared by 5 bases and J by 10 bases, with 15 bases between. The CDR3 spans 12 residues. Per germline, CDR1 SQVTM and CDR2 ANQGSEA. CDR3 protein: CSVREGTLPQHF. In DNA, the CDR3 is TGCAGCGTTAGAGAGGGTACACTCCCCCAGCATTTT. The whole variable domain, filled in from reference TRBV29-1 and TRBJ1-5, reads SAVISQKPSRDICQRGTSLTIQCQVDSQVTMMFWYRQQPGQSLTLIATANQGSEATYESGFVIDKFPISRPNLTFSTLTVSNMSPEDSSIYLCSVREGTLPQHFGDGTRLSIL.

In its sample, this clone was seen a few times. CDR3 residues: CASSPGGGGNQPQHF. The DNA for the CDR3 is TGTGCCAGCAGCCCTGGGGGAGGGGGCAATCAGCCCCAGCATTTT. V gene TRBV9 combines with J gene TRBJ1-5; TRBD1 is a possible D gene (5 bases). This CDR3 comprises 15 residues. CDR1 and CDR2 from the germline V gene are SGDLS and YYNGEE. The germline V and J ends were trimmed by 4 bases and 2 bases, with 13 bases remaining between them.

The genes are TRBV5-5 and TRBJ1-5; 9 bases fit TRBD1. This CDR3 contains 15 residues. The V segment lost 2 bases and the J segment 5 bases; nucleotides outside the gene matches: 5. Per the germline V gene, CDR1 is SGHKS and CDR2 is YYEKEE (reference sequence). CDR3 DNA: TGTGCCAGCAGCTTTGGGGACAGGGCGGATCAGCCCCAGCATTTT. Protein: CASSFGDRADQPQHF.

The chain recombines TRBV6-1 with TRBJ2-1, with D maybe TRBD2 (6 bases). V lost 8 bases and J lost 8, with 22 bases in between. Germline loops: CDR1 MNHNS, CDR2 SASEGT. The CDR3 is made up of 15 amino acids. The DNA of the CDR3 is TGTGCCAGCTGGGTAGCGGACGGGGAGGCGGATGAGCAGTTCTTC. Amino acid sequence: CASWVADGEADEQFF.